This T cell receptor beta chain was identified in a study of OX40 agonist ivuxolimab in advanced cancers. Any history of autoimmune disease or systemic immunosuppression disqualified patients. Repertoires were generated with immunoSEQ multiplex PCR, while TCRdb's copy carries only in-frame clones and drops some. The sample records 45,000 to 65,000 clones, around 81% being singletons. Study findings and constraints: At 0.1 to 3.0 mg/kg, CD4+ and CD8+ blood T cells expanded clonally by week 6.

The length of the CDR3 is 17 residues. CDR1 is SGHRS and CDR2 is YFSETQ in the germline V gene. V was pared by 0 bases and J by 4 bases, with 9 bases of the junction left unmatched. In regard to this clone: The antigen remains unidentified.

The TCR was taken from an adult with an advanced solid tumor such as melanoma, head and neck, liver or kidney cancer. The source material was CD4+ or CD8+ T cells sorted from blood, sampled in a trial of the OX40 agonist ivuxolimab. This chain joins TRBV5-1 and TRBJ1-2; 10 bases agree with TRBD1. The CDR3 spells CASSLGYGTGDFYGYTF. The DNA for the CDR3 is TGCGCCAGCAGCTTGGGGTATGGGACAGGGGACTTCTATGGCTACACCTTC. Filled out from reference TRBV5-1 and TRBJ1-2, the complete variable domain reads KAGVTQTPRYLIKTRGQQVTLSCSPISGHRSVSWYQQTPGQGLQFLFEYFSETQRNKGNFPGRFSGRQFSNSRSEMNVSTLELGDSALYLCASSLGYGTGDFYGYTFGSGTRLTVV.